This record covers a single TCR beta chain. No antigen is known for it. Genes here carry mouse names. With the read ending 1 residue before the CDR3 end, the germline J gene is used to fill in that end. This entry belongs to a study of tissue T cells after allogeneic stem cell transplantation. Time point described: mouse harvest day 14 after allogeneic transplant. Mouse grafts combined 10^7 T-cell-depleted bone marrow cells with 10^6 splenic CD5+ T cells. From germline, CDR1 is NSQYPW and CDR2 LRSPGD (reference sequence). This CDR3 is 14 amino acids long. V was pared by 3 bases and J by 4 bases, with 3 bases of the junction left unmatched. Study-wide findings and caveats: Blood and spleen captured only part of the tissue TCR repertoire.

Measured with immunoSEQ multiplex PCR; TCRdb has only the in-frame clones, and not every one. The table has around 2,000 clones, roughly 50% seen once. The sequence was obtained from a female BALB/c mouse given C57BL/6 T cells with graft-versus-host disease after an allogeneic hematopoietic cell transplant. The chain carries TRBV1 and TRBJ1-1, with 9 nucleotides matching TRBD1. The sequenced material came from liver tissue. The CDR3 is CTCSAGTGTTEVFF. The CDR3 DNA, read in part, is TGCACCTGCAGTGCCGGGACAGGGACCACAGAAGTCTTC.